This T cell receptor beta chain stems from a study of OX40 agonist ivuxolimab in advanced cancers. About the research overall: A male proportion of over 70% was recorded, with mean age approximately 64 years and range roughly 20 to 85. Three patients, one with hepatocellular carcinoma and two with cutaneous melanoma, responded partially.

Per the germline V gene, CDR1 is KGHSH and CDR2 is LQKENI. J gave up 2 bases and V 3 bases, and 4 bases lay outside the gene matches. The CDR3 totals 15 residues. This clone was counted once. Its antigen is as yet unknown. TCRdb's copy holds only in-frame clones and misses some; the assay was immunoSEQ multiplex PCR. Among 26,000 or so clones listed, 76% were seen once. Points from the study as a whole: Circulating CD4+ and CD8+ T cells showed clonal expansion by week 6 at 0.1 to 3.0 mg/kg. In a subset of nonresponders, normalized T-cell clonal expansion was also low.

Material: CD4+ or CD8+ T cells sorted from blood, obtained in a trial of the OX40 agonist ivuxolimab. This sequence was found in an adult with an advanced solid tumor such as melanoma, head and neck, liver or kidney cancer. V gene TRBV18 combines with J gene TRBJ1-5; the match to TRBD1 covers 7 bases. In DNA form, the CDR3 reads TGTGCCAGCTCACCGGAAACAGGGGGCAATCAGCCCCAGCATTTT. Translation gives CASSPETGGNQPQHF.